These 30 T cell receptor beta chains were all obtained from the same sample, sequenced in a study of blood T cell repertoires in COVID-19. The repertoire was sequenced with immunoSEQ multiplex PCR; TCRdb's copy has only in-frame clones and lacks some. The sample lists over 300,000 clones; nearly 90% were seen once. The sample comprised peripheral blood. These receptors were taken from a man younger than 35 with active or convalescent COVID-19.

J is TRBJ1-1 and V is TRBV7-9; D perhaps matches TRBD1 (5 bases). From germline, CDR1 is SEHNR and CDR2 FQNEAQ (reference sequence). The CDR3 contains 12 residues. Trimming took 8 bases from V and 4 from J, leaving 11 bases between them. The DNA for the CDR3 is TGTGCCAGCCGCGGGGGGTCCACTGAAGCTTTCTTT. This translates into CASRGGSTEAFF.

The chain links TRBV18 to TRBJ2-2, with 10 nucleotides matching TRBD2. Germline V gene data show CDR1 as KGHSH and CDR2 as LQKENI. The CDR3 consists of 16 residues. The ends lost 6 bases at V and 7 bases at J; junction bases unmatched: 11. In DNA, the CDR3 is TGTGCCAGCTCTCGAGATCTAGCGGGAGCGATCGGGGAGCTGTTTTTT. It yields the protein CASSRDLAGAIGELFF.

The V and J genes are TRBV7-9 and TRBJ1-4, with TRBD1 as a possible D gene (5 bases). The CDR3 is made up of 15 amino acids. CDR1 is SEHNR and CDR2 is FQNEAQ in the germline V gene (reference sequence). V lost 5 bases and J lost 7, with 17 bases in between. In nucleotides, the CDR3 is TGTGCCAGCAGCGGGGGGGGACCCCGGGGTGAAAAACTGTTTTTT. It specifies CASSGGGPRGEKLFF. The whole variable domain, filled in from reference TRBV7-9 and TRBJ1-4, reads DTGVSQNPRHKITKRGQNVTFRCDPISEHNRLYWYRQTLGQGPEFLTYFQNEAQLEKSRLLSDRFSAERPKGSFSTLEIQRTEQGDSAMYLCASSGGGPRGEKLFFGSGTQLSVL.

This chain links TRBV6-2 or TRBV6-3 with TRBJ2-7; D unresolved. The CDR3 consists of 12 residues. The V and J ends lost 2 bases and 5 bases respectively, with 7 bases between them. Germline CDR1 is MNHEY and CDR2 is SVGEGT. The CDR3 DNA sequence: TGTGCCAGCAGTTACGGCATGAACGAGCAGTACTTC. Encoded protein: CASSYGMNEQYF.

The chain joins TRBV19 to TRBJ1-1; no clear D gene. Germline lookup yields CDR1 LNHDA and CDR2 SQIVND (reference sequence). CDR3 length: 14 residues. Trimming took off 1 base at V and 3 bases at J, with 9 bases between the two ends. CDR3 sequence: CASSIGWRDTEAFF. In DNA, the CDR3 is TGTGCCAGTAGTATAGGGTGGAGGGACACTGAAGCTTTCTTT.

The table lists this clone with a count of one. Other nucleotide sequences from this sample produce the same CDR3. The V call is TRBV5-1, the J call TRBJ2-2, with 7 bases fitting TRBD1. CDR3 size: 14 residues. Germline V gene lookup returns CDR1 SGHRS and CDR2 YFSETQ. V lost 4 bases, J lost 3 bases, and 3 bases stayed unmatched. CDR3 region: CASSTTGDTGELFF. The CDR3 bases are TGCGCCAGCAGCACCACAGGGGACACCGGGGAGCTGTTTTTT.

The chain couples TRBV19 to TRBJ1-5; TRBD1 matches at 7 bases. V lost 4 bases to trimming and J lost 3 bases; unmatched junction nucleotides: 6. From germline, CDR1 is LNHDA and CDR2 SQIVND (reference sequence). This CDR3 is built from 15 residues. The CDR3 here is CASSNEGQINQPQHF. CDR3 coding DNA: TGTGCCAGTAGTAACGAGGGACAGATCAATCAGCCCCAGCATTTT.

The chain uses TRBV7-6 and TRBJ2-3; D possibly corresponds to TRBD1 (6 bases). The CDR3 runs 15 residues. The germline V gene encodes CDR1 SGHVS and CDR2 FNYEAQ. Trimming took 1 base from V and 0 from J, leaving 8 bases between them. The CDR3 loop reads CASSLGQGSTDTQYF. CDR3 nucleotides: TGTGCCAGCAGCTTAGGGCAGGGGAGCACAGATACGCAGTATTTT.

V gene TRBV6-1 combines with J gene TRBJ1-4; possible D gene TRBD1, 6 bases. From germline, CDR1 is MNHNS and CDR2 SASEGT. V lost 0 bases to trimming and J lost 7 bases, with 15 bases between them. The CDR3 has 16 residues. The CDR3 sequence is CASSEAFGGQGEKLFF. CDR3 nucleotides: TGTGCCAGCAGTGAAGCATTCGGGGGGCAAGGTGAAAAACTGTTTTTT.

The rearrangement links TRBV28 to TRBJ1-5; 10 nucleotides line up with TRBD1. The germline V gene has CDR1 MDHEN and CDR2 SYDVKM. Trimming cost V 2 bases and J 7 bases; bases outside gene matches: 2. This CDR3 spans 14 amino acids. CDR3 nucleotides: TGTGCCAGCAGTTTAGACAGGGGGCTGCAGCCCCAGCATTTT. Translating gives CASSLDRGLQPQHF. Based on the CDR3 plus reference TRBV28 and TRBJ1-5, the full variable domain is DVKVTQSSRYLVKRTGEKVFLECVQDMDHENMFWYRQDPGLGLRLIYFSYDVKMKEKGDIPEGYSVSREKKERFSLILESASTNQTSMYLCASSLDRGLQPQHFGDGTRLSIL.

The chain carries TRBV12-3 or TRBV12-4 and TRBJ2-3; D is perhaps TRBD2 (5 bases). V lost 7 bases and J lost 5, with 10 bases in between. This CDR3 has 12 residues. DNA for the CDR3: TGTGCCAGCACCTTGGGGAGAGATACGCAGTATTTT. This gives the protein CASTLGRDTQYF.

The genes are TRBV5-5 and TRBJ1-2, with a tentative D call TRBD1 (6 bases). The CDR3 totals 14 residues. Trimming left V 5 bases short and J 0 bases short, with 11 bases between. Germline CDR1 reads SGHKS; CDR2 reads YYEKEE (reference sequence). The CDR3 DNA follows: TGTGCCAGCAGTGGACAGATTTCTAACTATGGCTACACCTTC. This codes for CASSGQISNYGYTF.

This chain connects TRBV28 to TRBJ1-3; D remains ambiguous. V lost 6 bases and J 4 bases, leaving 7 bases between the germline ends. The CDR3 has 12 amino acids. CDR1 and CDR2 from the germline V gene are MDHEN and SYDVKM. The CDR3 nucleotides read TGTGCCAGCAGCTCCCCCGGAAACACCATATATTTT. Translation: CASSSPGNTIYF.

CDR3 region: CASSSARGYEQYF. CDR3 nucleotide sequence: TGTGCCAGCAGCAGCGCCAGGGGGTACGAGCAGTACTTC. The genes are TRBV27 and TRBJ2-7, with TRBD1 identical over 7 bases. The CDR3 loop spans 13 amino acids. The V and J ends lost 6 bases and 4 bases, in that order; junction bases with no gene match: 6. Germline CDR1 is MNHEY and CDR2 is SMNVEV (reference sequence).

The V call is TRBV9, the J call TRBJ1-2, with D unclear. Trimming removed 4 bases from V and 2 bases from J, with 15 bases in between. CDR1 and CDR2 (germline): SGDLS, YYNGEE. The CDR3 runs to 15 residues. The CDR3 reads CASSPGPLNNYGYTF. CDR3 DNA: TGTGCCAGCAGCCCGGGTCCCCTTAACAACTATGGCTACACCTTC.

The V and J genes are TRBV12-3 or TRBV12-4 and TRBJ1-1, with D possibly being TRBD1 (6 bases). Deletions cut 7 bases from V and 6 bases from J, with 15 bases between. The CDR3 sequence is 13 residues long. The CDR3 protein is CASTLTGFAEAFF. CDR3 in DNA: TGTGCCAGCACCTTAACAGGGTTCGCTGAAGCTTTCTTT.

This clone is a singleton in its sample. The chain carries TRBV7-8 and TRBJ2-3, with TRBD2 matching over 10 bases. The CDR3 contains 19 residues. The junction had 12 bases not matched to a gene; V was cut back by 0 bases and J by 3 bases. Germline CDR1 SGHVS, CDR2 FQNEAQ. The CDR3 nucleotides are TGTGCCAGCAGCTTAGCGGACTCCCAGGGACTAGCGAAGACAGATACGCAGTATTTT. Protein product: CASSLADSQGLAKTDTQYF.

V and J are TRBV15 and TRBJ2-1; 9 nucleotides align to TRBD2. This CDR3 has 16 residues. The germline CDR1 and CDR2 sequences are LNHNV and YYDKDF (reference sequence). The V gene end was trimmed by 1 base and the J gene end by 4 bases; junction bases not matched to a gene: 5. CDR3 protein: CATSRVVSGGYNEQFF. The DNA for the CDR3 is TGTGCCACCAGCAGAGTTGTTAGCGGGGGTTACAATGAGCAGTTCTTC.

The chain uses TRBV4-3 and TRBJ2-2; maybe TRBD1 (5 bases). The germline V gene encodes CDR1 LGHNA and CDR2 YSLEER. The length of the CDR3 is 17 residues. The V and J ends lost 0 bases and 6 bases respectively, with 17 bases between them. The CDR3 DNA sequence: TGCGCCAGCAGCCAAGAGCCCCCCAGGGCCAACGCCGGGGAGCTGTTTTTT. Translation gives CASSQEPPRANAGELFF.

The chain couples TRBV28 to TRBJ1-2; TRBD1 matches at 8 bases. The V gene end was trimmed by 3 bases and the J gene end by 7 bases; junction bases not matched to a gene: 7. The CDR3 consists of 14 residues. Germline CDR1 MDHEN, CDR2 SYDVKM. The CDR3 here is CASSFSGGAAGYTF. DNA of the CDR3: TGTGCCAGCAGTTTTTCAGGGGGCGCAGCTGGCTACACCTTC.

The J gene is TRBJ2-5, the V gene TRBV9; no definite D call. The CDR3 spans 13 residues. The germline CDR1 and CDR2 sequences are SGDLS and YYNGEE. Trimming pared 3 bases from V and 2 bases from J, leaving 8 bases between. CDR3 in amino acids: CASSGHPQETQYF. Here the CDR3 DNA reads TGTGCCAGCAGCGGGCACCCTCAAGAGACCCAGTACTTC.

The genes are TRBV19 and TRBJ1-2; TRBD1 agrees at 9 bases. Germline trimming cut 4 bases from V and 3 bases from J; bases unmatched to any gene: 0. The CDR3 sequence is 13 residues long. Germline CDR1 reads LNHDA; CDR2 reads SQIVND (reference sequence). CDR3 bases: TGTGCCAGTAGTAGGGACAGGGACTATGGCTACACCTTC. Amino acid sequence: CASSRDRDYGYTF.

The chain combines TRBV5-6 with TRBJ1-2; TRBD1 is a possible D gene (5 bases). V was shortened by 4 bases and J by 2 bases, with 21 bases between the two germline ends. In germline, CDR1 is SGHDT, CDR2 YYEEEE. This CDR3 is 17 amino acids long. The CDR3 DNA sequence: TGTGCCAGCAGCCCGGATACTTTCAGGGTTGGGAACTATGGCTACACCTTC. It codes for CASSPDTFRVGNYGYTF.

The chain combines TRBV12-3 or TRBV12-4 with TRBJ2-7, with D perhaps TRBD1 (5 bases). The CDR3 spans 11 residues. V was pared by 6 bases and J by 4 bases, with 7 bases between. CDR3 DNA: TGTGCCAGCAGATCAGGGTACGAGCAGTACTTC. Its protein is CASRSGYEQYF.

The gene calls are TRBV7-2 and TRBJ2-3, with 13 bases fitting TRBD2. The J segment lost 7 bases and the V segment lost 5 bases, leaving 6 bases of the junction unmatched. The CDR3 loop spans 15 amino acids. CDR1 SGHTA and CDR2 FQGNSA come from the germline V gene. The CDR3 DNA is TGTGCCAGCAGCCAAAGCGGGACTAGCGGGAATACGCAGTATTTT. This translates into CASSQSGTSGNTQYF.

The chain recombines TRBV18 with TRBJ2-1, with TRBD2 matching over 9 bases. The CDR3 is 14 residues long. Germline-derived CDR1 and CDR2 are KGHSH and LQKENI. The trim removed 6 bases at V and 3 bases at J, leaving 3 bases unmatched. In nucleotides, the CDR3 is TGTGCCAGCTCCGGCGGGGGGGTCTACAATGAGCAGTTCTTC. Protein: CASSGGGVYNEQFF.

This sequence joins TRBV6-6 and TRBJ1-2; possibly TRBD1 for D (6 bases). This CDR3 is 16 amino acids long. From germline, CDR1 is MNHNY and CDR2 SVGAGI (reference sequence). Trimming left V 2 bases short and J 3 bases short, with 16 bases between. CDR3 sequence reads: CASSYLQGGLDYGYTF. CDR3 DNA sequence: TGTGCCAGCAGTTACCTACAGGGCGGCCTGGACTATGGCTACACCTTC.

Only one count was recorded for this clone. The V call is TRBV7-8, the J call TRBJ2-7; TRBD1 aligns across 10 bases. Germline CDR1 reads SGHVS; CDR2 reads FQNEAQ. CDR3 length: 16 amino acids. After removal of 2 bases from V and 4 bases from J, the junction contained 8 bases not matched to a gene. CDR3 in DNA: TGTGCCAGCAGCTTATTCCGGGACAGGGGATCGTACGAGCAGTACTTC. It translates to CASSLFRDRGSYEQYF.

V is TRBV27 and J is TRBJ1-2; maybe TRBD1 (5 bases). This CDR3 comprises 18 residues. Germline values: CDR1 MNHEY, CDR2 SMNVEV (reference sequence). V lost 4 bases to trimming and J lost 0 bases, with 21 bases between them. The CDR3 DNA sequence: TGTGCCAGCAGTTCCAAACGACAGTGGTGGTACCCTAACTATGGCTACACCTTC. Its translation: CASSSKRQWWYPNYGYTF.

Written as DNA, the CDR3 is TGTGCCAGCTCACCCACGGGCCGAGACAGAAAGTACAATGAGCAGTTCTTC. This encodes CASSPTGRDRKYNEQFF. The gene calls are TRBV18 and TRBJ2-1, with D tentatively TRBD1 (5 bases). CDR3 length: 17 residues. V was trimmed by 3 bases and J by 4 bases, leaving 19 bases between them. The V gene's germline CDR1 is KGHSH and CDR2 LQKENI.